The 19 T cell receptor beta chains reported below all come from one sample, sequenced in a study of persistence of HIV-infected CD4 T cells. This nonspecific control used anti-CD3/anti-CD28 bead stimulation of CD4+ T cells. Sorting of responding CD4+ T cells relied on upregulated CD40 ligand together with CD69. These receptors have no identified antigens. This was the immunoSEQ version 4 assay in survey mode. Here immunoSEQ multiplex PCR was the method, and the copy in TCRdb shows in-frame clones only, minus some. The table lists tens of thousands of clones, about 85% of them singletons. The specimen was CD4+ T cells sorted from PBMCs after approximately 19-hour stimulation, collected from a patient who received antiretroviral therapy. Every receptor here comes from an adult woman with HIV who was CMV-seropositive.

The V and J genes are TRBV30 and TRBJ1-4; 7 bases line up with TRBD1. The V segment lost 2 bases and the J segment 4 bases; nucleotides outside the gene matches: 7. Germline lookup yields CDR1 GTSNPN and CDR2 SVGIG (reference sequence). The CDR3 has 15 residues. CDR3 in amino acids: CAWSLRTGRNEKLFF. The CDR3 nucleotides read TGTGCCTGGAGTCTCCGGACAGGCCGTAATGAAAAACTGTTTTTT.

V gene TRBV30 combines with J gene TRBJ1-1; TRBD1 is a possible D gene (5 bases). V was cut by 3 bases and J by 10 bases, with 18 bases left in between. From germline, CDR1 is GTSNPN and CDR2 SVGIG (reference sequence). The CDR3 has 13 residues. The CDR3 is CAWRGDRRSPAFF. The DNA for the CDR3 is TGTGCCTGGAGAGGGGATAGAAGGAGTCCAGCTTTCTTT.

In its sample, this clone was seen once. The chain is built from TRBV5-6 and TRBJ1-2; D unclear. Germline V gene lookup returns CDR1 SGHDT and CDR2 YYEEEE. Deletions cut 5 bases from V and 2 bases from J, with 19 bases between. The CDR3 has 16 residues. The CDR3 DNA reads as TGTGCCAGCAGGATACAAGTAAGGTCGAGCAACTATGGCTACACCTTC. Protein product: CASRIQVRSSNYGYTF.

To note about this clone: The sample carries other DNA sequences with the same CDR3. CDR3 nucleotide sequence: TGTGCCAGCAGTTACCGGCAGGGTGAAAAACTGTTTTTT. It specifies CASSYRQGEKLFF. The chain combines TRBV6-6 with TRBJ1-4, with D maybe TRBD1 (5 bases). This CDR3 has 13 amino acids. The germline CDR1 and CDR2 sequences are MNHNY and SVGAGI (reference sequence). V gave up 2 bases and J gave up 7 bases, with 8 bases separating them.

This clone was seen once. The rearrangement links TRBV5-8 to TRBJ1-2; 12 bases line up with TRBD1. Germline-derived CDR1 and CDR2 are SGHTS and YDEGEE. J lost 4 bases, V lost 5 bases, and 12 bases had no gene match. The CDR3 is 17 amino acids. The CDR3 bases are TGTGCCAGCAGACAGTCGGGACAGGGGGCGGGAGGCTATGGCTACACCTTC. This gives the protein CASRQSGQGAGGYGYTF.

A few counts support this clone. This CDR3 reads CASSLRGTGGANTGELFF. DNA of the CDR3: TGCGCCAGCAGCTTGAGGGGTACAGGGGGCGCGAACACCGGGGAGCTGTTTTTT. The chain uses TRBV5-1 and TRBJ2-2; TRBD1 matches 9 bases. CDR1 and CDR2 from the germline V gene are SGHRS and YFSETQ. CDR3 size: 18 residues. V was pared by 1 base and J by 0 bases, with 7 bases of the junction left unmatched.

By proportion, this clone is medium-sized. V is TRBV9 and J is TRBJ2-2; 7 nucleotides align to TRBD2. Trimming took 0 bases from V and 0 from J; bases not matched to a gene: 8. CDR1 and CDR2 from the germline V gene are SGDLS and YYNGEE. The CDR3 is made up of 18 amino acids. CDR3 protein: CASSVEVWLAANTGELFF. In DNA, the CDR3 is TGTGCCAGCAGCGTAGAAGTCTGGCTAGCGGCGAACACCGGGGAGCTGTTTTTT.

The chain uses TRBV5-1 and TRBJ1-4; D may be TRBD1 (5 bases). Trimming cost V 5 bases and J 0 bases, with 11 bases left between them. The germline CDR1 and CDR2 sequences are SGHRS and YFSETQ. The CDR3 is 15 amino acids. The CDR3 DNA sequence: TGCGCCAGCAGACGACAGTTTGCAACTAATGAAAAACTGTTTTTT. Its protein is CASRRQFATNEKLFF.

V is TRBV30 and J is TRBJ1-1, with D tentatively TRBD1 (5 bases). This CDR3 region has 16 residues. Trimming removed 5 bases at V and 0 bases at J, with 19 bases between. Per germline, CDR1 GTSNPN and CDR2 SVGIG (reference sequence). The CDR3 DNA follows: TGTGCCTGGCTTAATACGCTTGGGGCCCTGAACACTGAAGCTTTCTTT. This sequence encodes CAWLNTLGALNTEAFF.

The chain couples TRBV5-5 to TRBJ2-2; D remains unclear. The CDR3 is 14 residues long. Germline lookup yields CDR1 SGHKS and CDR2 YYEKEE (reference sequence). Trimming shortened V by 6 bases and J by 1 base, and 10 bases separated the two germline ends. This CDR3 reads CASMNQWNTGELFF. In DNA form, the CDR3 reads TGTGCCAGCATGAACCAGTGGAACACCGGGGAGCTGTTTTTT.

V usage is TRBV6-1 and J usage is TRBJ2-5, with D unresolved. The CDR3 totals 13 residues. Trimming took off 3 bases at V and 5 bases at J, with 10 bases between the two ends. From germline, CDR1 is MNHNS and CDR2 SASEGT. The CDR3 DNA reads TGTGCCAGCAGTGACAGGTTTACGGAGACCCAGTACTTC. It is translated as CASSDRFTETQYF.

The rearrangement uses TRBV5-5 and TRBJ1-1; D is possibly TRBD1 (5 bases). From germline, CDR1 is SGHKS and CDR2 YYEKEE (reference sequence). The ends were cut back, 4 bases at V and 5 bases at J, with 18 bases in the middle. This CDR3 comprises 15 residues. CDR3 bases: TGTGCCAGCAGCCCCCACGGGGCCTGGGGGACTGAAGCTTTCTTT. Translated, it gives CASSPHGAWGTEAFF. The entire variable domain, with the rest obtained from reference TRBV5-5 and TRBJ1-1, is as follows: DAGVTQSPTHLIKTRGQQVTLRCSPISGHKSVSWYQQVLGQGPQFIFQYYEKEERGRGNFPDRFSARQFPNYSSELNVNALLLGDSALYLCASSPHGAWGTEAFFGQGTRLTVV.

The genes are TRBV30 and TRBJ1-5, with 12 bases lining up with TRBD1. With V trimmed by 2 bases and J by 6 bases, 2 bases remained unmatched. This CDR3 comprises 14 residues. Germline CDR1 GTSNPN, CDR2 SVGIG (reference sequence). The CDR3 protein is CAWSRDRGPQPQHF. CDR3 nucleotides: TGTGCCTGGAGTCGGGACAGGGGGCCTCAGCCCCAGCATTTT.

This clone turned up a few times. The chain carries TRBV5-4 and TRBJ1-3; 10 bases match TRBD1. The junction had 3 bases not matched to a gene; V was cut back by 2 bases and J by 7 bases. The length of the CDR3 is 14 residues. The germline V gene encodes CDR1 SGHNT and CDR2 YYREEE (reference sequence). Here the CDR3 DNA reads TGTGCCAGCAGCTTAACGGACAGGGGGAACACCATATATTTT. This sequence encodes CASSLTDRGNTIYF.

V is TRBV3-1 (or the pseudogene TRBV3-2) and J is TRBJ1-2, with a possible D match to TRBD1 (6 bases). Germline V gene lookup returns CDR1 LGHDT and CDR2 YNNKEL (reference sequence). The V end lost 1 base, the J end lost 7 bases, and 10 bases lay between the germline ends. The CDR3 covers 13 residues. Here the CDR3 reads CASSQVVGGGYTF. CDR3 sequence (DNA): TGTGCCAGCAGCCAAGTTGTAGGGGGTGGCTACACCTTC.

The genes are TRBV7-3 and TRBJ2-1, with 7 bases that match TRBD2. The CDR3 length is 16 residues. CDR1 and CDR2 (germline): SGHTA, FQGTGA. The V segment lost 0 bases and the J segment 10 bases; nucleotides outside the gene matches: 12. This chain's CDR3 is CASSLTIPPPGGEQFF. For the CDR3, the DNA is TGTGCCAGCAGCTTAACAATCCCCCCCCCGGGGGGAGAGCAGTTCTTC.

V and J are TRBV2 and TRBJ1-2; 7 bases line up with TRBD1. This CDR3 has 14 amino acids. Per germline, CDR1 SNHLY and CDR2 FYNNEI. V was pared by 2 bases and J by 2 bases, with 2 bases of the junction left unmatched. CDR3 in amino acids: CASSEQGVNYGYTF. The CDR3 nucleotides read TGTGCCAGCAGTGAACAGGGGGTAAACTATGGCTACACCTTC.

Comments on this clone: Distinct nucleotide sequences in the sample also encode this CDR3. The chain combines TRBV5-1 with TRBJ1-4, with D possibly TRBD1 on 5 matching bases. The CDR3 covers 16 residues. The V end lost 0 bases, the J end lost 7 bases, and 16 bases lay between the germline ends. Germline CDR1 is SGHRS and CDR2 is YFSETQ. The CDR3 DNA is TGCGCCAGCAGCTTGGAGCGGGGGGGTGCAGGTGAAAAACTGTTTTTT. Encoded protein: CASSLERGGAGEKLFF.

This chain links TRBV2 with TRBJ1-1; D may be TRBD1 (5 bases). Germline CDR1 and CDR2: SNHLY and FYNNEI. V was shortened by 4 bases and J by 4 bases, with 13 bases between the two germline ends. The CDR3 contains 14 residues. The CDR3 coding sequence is TGTGCCAGCAGTGTAGGGGTGGCGAGCACTGAAGCTTTCTTT. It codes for CASSVGVASTEAFF.